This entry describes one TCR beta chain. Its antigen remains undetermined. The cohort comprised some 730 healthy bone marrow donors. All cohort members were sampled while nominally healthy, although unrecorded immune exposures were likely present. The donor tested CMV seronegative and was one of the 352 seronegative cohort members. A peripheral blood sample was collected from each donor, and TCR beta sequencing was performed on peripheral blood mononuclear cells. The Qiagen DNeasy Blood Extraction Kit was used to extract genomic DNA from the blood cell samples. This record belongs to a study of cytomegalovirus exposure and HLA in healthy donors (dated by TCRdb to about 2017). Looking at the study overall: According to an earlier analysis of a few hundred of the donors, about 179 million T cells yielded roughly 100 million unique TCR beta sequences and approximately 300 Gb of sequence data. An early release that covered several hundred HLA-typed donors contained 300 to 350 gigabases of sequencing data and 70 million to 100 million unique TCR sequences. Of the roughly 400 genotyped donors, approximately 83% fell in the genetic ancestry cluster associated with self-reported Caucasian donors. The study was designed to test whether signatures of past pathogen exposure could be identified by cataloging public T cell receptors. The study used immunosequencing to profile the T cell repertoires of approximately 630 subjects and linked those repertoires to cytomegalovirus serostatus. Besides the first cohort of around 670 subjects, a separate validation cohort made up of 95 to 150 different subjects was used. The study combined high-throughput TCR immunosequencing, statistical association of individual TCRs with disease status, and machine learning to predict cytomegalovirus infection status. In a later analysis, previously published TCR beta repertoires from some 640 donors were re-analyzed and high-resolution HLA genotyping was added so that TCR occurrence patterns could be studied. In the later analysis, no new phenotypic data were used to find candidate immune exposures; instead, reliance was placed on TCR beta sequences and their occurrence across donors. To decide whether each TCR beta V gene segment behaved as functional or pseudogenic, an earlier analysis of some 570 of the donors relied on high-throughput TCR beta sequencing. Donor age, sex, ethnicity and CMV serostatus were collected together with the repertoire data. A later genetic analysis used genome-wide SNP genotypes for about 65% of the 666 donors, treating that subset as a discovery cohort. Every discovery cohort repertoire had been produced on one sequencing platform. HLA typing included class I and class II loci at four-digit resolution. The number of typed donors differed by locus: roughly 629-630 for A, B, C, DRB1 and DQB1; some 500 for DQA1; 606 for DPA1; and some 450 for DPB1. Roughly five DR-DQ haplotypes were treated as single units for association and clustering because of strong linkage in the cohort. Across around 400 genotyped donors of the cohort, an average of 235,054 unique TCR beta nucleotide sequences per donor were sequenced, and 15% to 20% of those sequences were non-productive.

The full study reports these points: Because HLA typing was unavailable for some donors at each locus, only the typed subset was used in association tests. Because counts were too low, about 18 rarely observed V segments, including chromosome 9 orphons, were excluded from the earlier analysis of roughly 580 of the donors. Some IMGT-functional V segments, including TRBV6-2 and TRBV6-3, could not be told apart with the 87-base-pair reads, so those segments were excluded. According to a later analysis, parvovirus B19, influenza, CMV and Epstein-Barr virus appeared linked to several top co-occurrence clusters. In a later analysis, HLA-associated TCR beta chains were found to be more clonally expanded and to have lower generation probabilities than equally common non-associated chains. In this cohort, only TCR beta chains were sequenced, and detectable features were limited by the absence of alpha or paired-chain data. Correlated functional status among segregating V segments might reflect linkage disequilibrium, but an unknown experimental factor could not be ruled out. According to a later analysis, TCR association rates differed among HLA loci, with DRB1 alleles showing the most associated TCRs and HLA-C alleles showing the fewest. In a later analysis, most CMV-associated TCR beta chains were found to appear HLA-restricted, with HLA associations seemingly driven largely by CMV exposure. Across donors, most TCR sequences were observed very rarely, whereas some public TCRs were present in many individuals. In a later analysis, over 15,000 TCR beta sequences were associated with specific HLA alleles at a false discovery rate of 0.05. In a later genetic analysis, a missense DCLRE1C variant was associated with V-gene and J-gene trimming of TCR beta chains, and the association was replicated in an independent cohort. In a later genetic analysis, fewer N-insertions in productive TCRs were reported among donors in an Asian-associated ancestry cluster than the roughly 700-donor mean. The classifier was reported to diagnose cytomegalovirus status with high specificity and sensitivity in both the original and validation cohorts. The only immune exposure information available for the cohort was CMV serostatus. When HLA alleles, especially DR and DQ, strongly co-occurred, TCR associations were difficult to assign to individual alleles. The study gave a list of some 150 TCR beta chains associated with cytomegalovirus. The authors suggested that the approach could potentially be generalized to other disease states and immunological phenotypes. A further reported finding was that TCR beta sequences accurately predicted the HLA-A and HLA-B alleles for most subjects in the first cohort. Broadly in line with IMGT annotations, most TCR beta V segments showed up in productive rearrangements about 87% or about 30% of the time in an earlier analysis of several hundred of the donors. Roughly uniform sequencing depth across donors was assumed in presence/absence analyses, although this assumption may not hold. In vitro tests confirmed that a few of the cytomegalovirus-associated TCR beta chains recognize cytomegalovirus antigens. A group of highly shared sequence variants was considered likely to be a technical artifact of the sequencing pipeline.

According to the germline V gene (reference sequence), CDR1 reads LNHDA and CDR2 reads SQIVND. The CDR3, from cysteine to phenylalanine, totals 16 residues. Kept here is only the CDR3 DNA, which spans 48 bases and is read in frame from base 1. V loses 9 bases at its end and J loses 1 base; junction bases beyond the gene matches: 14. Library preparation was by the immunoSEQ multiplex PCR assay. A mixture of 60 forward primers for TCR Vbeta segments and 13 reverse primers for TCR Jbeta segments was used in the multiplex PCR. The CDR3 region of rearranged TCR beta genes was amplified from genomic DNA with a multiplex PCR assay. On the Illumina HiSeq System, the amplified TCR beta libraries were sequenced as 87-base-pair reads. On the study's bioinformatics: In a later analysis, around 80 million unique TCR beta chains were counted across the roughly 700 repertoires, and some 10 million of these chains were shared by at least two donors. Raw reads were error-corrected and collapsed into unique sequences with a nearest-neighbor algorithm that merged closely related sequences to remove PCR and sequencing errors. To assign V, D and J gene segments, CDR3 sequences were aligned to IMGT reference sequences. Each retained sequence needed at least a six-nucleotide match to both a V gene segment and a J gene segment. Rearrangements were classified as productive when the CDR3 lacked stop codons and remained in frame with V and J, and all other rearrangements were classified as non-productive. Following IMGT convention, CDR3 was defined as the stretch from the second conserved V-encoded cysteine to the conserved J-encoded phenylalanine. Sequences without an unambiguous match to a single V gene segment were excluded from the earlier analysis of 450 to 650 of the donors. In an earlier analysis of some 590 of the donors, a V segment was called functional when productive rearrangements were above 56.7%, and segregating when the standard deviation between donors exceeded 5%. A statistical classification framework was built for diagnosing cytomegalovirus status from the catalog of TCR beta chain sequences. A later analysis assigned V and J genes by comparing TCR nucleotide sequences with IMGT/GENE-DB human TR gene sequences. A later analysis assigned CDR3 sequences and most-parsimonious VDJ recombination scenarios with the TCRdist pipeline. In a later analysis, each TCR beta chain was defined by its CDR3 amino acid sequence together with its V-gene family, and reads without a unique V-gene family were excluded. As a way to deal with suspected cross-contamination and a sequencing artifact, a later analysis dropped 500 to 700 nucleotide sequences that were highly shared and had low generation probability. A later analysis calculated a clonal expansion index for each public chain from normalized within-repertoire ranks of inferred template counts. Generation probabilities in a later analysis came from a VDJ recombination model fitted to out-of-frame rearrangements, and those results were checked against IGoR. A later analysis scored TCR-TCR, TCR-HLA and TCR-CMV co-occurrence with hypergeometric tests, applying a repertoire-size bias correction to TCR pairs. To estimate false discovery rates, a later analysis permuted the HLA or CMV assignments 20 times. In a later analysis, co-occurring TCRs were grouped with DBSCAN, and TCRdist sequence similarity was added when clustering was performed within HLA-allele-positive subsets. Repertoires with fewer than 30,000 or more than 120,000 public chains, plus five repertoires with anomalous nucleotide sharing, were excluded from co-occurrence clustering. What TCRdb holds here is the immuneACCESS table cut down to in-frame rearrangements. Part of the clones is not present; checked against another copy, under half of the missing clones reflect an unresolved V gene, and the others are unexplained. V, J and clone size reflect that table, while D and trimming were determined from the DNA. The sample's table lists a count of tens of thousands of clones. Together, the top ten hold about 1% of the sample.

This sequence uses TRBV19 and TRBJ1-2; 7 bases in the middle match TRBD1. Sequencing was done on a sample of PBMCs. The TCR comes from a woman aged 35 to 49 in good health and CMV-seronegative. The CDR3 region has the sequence CASRAGGLIRNYGYTF. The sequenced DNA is TGTGCCAGCCGGGCAGGGGGACTTATTCGTAACTATGGCTACACCTTC. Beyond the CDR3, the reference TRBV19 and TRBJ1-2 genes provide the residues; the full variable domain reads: DGGITQSPKYLFRKEGQNVTLSCEQNLNHDAMYWYRQDPGQGLRLIYYSQIVNDFQKGDIAEGYSVSREKKESFPLTVTSAQKNPTAFYLCASRAGGLIRNYGYTFGSGTRLTVV.